These 23 T cell receptor beta chains share one sample of origin, sequenced in a study of spatial heterogeneity in lung cancer. This sample's time point: sample taken at primary tumor resection. Without sorting, whole RNA was sequenced from tumor, nontumor lung or frozen PBMC. Each CDR3 protein gets one entry after TCRdb re-called the 5' RACE reads with MiXCR. The sample records some 11,000 distinct CDR3 sequences, around 3.9% being singletons. Sequencing used normal lung tissue next to the tumor, obtained at surgery. These receptor sequences come from a male donor with early-stage non-small cell lung cancer.

This clonotype turned up a few times. Found in a library prepared for alpha chains, this beta chain is an off-target read, and its abundance has little meaning. The chain combines TRBV19 with TRBJ2-6; 8 nucleotides line up with TRBD1. The CDR3 is 16 amino acids. Germline CDR1 LNHDA, CDR2 SQIVND (reference sequence). With 7 bases clipped from V and 2 bases from J, the junction kept 7 bases outside the gene matches. CDR3: CASTDRGTAGANVLTF. CDR3 coding DNA: TGTGCCAGTACCGACAGGGGAACGGCTGGGGCCAACGTCCTGACTTTC.

This clonotype is large. The library was prepared for alpha chains; this beta chain is a stray read, so its frequency means little. The chain recombines TRBV7-8 with TRBJ1-1, with no clear D. The length of the CDR3 is 15 residues. Germline-derived CDR1 and CDR2 are SGHVS and FQNEAQ. Trimming removed 0 bases at V and 0 bases at J, with 8 bases between. CDR3 DNA sequence: TGTGCCAGCAGCTTAGCTGTCTCCCTGAACACTGAAGCTTTCTTT. Translated, it gives CASSLAVSLNTEAFF.

As concerns this clonotype: The library was built for alpha chains, so this beta chain is an off-target read and its size means little. V gene TRBV28 combines with J gene TRBJ2-1, with 10 bases matching TRBD2. The CDR3 runs 14 residues. J was trimmed by 7 bases and V by 11 bases; bases with no gene match: 11. Per the germline V gene, CDR1 is MDHEN and CDR2 is SYDVKM. CDR3 in amino acids: CAARGGTSANEQFF. Here the CDR3 DNA reads TGTGCCGCACGTGGGGGGACTAGCGCTAATGAGCAGTTCTTC.

This clonotype was picked up many times. Since the library was made to target alpha chains, this beta chain is a stray read and its abundance is not meaningful. CDR3 sequence: CSVGSGVMGWDTQYF. In DNA form, the CDR3 reads TGCAGCGTTGGATCTGGGGTAATGGGCTGGGATACGCAGTATTTT. The rearrangement uses TRBV29-1 and TRBJ2-3; D gene ambiguous. Germline loops: CDR1 SQVTM, CDR2 ANQGSEA. V shed 4 bases and J shed 6 bases, with 20 bases lying between them. The CDR3 length is 15 residues.

This clonotype was picked up many times. Within a library made for alpha chains, this beta chain is off target, and its count is uninformative. The V gene is TRBV28, the J gene TRBJ2-7; D tentatively fits TRBD1 or TRBD2 (5 bases each). This CDR3 is built from 14 residues. The V gene lost 8 bases and the J gene lost 6 bases, with 20 bases spanning the gap. CDR1 and CDR2 from the germline V gene are MDHEN and SYDVKM. The CDR3 region has the DNA TGTGCCAGCCACATAGAGACTGGGGGATCCGAGCAGTACTTC. Translating gives CASHIETGGSEQYF.

Turning to this clonotype: Because this beta chain is a stray read in a library intended to capture alpha chains, its abundance should not be given much weight. The chain joins TRBV2 to TRBJ1-6, with a weak D call TRBD1 (5 bases). Germline-derived CDR1 and CDR2 are SNHLY and FYNNEI. The CDR3 extends over 13 amino acids. The V and J ends lost 2 bases and 10 bases respectively, with 9 bases between them. This CDR3 reads CASSEQGGSPLHF. CDR3 sequence (DNA): TGTGCCAGCAGTGAACAGGGTGGATCACCCCTCCACTTT.

On this clonotype: Being off target in a library aimed at alpha chains, this beta chain has a size of little meaning. The chain carries TRBV12-3 or TRBV12-4 and TRBJ1-6, with TRBD1 as a possible D gene (6 bases). CDR3 length equals 16 residues. Trimming took 4 bases from V and 7 from J, leaving 17 bases between them. CDR3 bases: TGTGCCAGCAGTTCCCTCTACCGAGGGGGGAATTCACCCCTCCACTTT. Translating gives CASSSLYRGGNSPLHF.

This clonotype was seen many times. This beta chain came through as a stray read in a library set up for alpha chains, and its size says little. V is TRBV7-9 and J is TRBJ2-7; no clear D gene. This CDR3 has 12 residues. Per the germline V gene, CDR1 is SEHNR and CDR2 is FQNEAQ (reference sequence). The V and J ends lost 5 bases and 5 bases respectively, with 10 bases between them. This CDR3 reads CASSLPDHEQYF. CDR3 DNA: TGTGCCAGCAGCCTCCCCGACCACGAGCAGTACTTC.

This clonotype is categorized as medium-sized. With the library built for alpha chains, this beta chain is off target and its frequency is not meaningful. The chain uses TRBV6-6 and TRBJ1-1; D perhaps matches TRBD1 (5 bases). This CDR3 has 15 amino acids. The V and J ends lost 6 bases and 5 bases respectively, with 19 bases between them. The germline V gene has CDR1 MNHNY and CDR2 SVGAGI (reference sequence). The CDR3 coding sequence is TGTGCCAGCAGCCGAAGCAGGGAAGGGGAGACTGAAGCTTTCTTT. Translating gives CASSRSREGETEAFF.

Many counts were recorded for this clonotype. A library made for alpha chains picked up this beta chain off target, so its size means little. V is TRBV15 and J is TRBJ2-1; 7 nucleotides line up with TRBD1. The CDR3 sequence is 19 residues long. J gave up 4 bases and V 0 bases, and 15 bases lay outside the gene matches. Germline assignment: CDR1 LNHNV and CDR2 YYDKDF (reference sequence). The CDR3 protein is CATSRDWAGDSSIYNEQFF. The DNA for the CDR3 is TGTGCCACCAGCAGAGATTGGGCAGGGGACAGTTCAATATACAATGAGCAGTTCTTC.

The table lists this clonotype with many counts. For a library built for alpha chains, this beta chain is a stray read; little rests on its size. The chain links TRBV12-3 or TRBV12-4 to TRBJ1-6, with D possibly matching TRBD1 (5 bases). CDR3 length: 16 residues. The V gene lost 5 bases and the J gene lost 6 bases, with 17 bases spanning the gap. CDR3 DNA: TGTGCCAGCAGTCTTAACAAGGGACGGACTAATTCACCCCTCCACTTT. Translation: CASSLNKGRTNSPLHF.

At least ten counts were recorded for this clonotype. The library was prepared for alpha chains; this beta chain is a stray read, so its frequency means little. The rearrangement joins TRBV7-9 to TRBJ2-3; 7 bases align to TRBD2. Germline values: CDR1 SEHNR, CDR2 FQNEAQ (reference sequence). After removal of 10 bases from V and 2 bases from J, the junction contained 3 bases not matched to a gene. The CDR3 sequence is 12 residues long. Here the CDR3 reads CAKAGITDTQYF. The CDR3 DNA is TGTGCCAAAGCGGGAATCACAGATACGCAGTATTTT.

This clonotype qualifies as medium-sized (0.01 to 0.1%). This beta chain is a stray sequence in a library constructed for alpha chains; its clone size is not meaningful. The CDR3 sequence: CASTVGEIDSGNTIYF. CDR3 DNA: TGTGCCAGCACCGTAGGAGAGATCGACTCTGGAAACACCATATATTTT. J is TRBJ1-3 and V is TRBV6-1, with D unresolved. From germline, CDR1 is MNHNS and CDR2 SASEGT. Trimming left V 7 bases short and J 0 bases short, with 16 bases between. This CDR3 comprises 16 residues.

This clonotype appeared many times. Found in a library prepared for alpha chains, this beta chain is an off-target read, and its abundance has little meaning. The chain has TRBV7-3 and TRBJ2-1, with TRBD2 matching 8 bases. CDR1 SGHTA and CDR2 FQGTGA come from the germline V gene. This CDR3 has 16 amino acids. J lost 3 bases, V lost 5 bases, and 9 bases had no gene match. The CDR3 DNA reads as TGTGCCAGCAGCACCCAGTCGGGGACTAGCTACAATGAGCAGTTCTTC. Its translation: CASSTQSGTSYNEQFF.

This clonotype was found many times. Little can be read into the size of this beta chain, an off-target read in a library designed for alpha chains. The CDR3 region has the DNA TGCAGCGTTACAGGGGAATTGTCGTACGAGCAGTACTTC. Its translation is CSVTGELSYEQYF. The V and J genes are TRBV29-1 and TRBJ2-7, with 7 bases lining up with TRBD1. Looked up from germline, CDR1 is SQVTM and CDR2 is ANQGSEA. This CDR3 has 13 amino acids. The ends lost 5 bases at V and 4 bases at J; junction bases unmatched: 8.

At least ten counts were recorded for this clonotype. As an off-target read in a library built for alpha chains, this beta chain has a frequency of little significance. This rearrangement joins TRBV14 to TRBJ1-1, with unresolved D. Germline CDR1 is SGHDN and CDR2 is FVKESK. The CDR3 sequence is 15 residues long. With 2 bases removed from V and 6 bases from J, the gap between germline ends came to 16 bases. The CDR3 sequence: CASSQWRGASPEAFF. The CDR3, as DNA: TGTGCCAGCAGCCAATGGCGGGGAGCCTCCCCTGAAGCTTTCTTT.

This clonotype was detected only a few times. This beta chain represents an off-target read in a library built for alpha chains; its size is of limited meaning. The V gene is TRBV2, the J gene TRBJ2-3; 7 nucleotides align to TRBD2. The CDR3 is 16 residues long. Germline-derived CDR1 and CDR2 are SNHLY and FYNNEI. Losses at the gene ends were 0 bases for V and 0 bases for J; bases not matched to a gene: 3. The CDR3 nucleotides are TGTGCCAGCAGTGAAGCGGGAGGGATCAGCACAGATACGCAGTATTTT. Amino acid sequence: CASSEAGGISTDTQYF.

This clonotype was counted at least ten times. This beta chain turned up in a library designed for alpha chains; as an off-target read, its abundance says little. The chain has TRBV6-6 and TRBJ1-5; D remains unclear. Germline V lookup: CDR1 MNHNY, CDR2 SVGAGI (reference sequence). This CDR3 has 13 amino acids. V was shortened by 7 bases and J by 0 bases, with 7 bases between the two germline ends. The CDR3 sequence: CASIDGSNQPQHF. CDR3 DNA sequence: TGTGCCAGCATTGACGGTAGCAATCAGCCCCAGCATTTT.

This clonotype was seen many times. As an off-target read in a library built for alpha chains, this beta chain has a frequency of little significance. This sequence joins TRBV7-8 and TRBJ1-5; no clear D. The CDR3 sequence is 17 residues long. Trimming cost V 2 bases and J 3 bases, with 17 bases left between them. Germline V lookup: CDR1 SGHVS, CDR2 FQNEAQ. In DNA, the CDR3 is TGTGCCAGCAGCTTACTAGCTCGTGTAGGTGACAATCAGCCCCAGCATTTT. Translating it yields CASSLLARVGDNQPQHF. Full variable domain (missing parts from reference TRBV7-8 and TRBJ1-5): GAGVSQSPRYKVAKRGQDVALRCDPISGHVSLFWYQQALGQGPEFLTYFQNEAQLDKSGLPSDRFFAERPEGSVSTLKIQRTQQEDSAVYLCASSLLARVGDNQPQHFGDGTRLSIL.

This clonotype was detected many times. For a library built for alpha chains, this beta chain is a stray read; little rests on its size. The chain uses TRBV6-2 or TRBV6-3 and TRBJ1-5; perhaps TRBD1 as D (6 bases). The ends were cut back, 3 bases at V and 6 bases at J, with 15 bases in the middle. CDR3 length: 15 residues. Germline CDR1 reads MNHEY; CDR2 reads SVGEGT. The CDR3 loop reads CASSYFGGASQPQHF. The DNA of the CDR3 is TGTGCCAGCAGTTATTTCGGGGGGGCCAGTCAGCCCCAGCATTTT.

In this sample, this clonotype turned up many times. A library made for alpha chains picked up this beta chain off target, so its size means little. The chain joins TRBV20-1 to TRBJ2-3, with TRBD2 as a possible D gene (5 bases). In germline, CDR1 is DFQATT, CDR2 SNEGSKA (reference sequence). This CDR3 has 15 amino acids. V was trimmed by 0 bases and J by 1 base, leaving 11 bases between them. The CDR3, as DNA: TGCAGTGCTAGAGAGCTAGGGAGCGGCACAGATACGCAGTATTTT. It is translated as CSARELGSGTDTQYF.

In its sample, this clonotype was seen many times. This beta chain is an off-target read within a library intended for alpha chains, so its frequency means little. This chain connects TRBV11-1 to TRBJ1-4, with D tentatively TRBD1 (6 bases). The V gene's germline CDR1 is SGHAT and CDR2 FQDESV (reference sequence). The CDR3 runs to 14 residues. V was pared by 5 bases and J by 8 bases, with 15 bases between. The DNA for the CDR3 is TGTGCCAGCAGCCACAGGGTCCAAACCGAAAAACTGTTTTTT. The encoded protein is CASSHRVQTEKLFF. Full variable domain (outside the CDR3, taken from reference TRBV11-1 and TRBJ1-4): EAEVAQSPRYKITEKSQAVAFWCDPISGHATLYWYRQILGQGPELLVQFQDESVVDDSQLPKDRFSAERLKGVDSTLKIQPAELGDSAMYLCASSHRVQTEKLFFGSGTQLSVL.

This clonotype was counted ten times or more. This beta chain represents an off-target read in a library built for alpha chains; its size is of limited meaning. The chain combines TRBV6-5 with TRBJ2-7; the match to TRBD2 covers 13 bases. Trimming at V came to 6 bases and at J to 5 bases, leaving 13 bases not matched to a gene. Germline V gene sequence: CDR1 MNHEY, CDR2 SVGAGI. This CDR3 spans 17 amino acids. The CDR3 region has the DNA TGTGCCAGCAGCCCTAGGACTAGCGGGAGCTTCGGCCACGAGCAGTACTTC. This sequence encodes CASSPRTSGSFGHEQYF.